One TCR beta chain is described in this entry. What it binds is not known. Sequencing was performed with immunoSEQ multiplex PCR; in TCRdb, only in-frame clones are kept and a portion is missing. Of tens of thousands of clones in the sample, around 80% were seen once. The time point was: week 23, last vaccination. Each dose of the vaccine consisted of 300 ug of mutant IDH1 20-mer peptide, with topical imiquimod. The sample belongs to a study of a mutant IDH1 vaccine in newly diagnosed glioma. Study as a whole: Averaging roughly 40 years of age, treated patients were roughly 60% male and roughly 38% female. Patients got radiotherapy, temozolomide, or both beforehand, and most got both. Findings and limits, study-wide: Vaccine-induced responses were seen in about 93% of patients, spanning several MHC alleles.

This CDR3 comprises 14 residues. V gave up 2 bases and J gave up 0 bases, with 8 bases separating them. Germline lookup yields CDR1 SGHKS and CDR2 YYEKEE (reference sequence). V is TRBV5-5 and J is TRBJ1-1; D unclear. Sequenced material: PBMCs, taken from a glioma patient whose treatment included an IDH1 peptide vaccine. The origin of this receptor is a woman aged 40 to 50 with glioma. Some clones in this sample may be carry-over from other donors' samples. The CDR3 is CASSFSDMNTEAFF. The CDR3 DNA is TGTGCCAGCAGCTTCTCCGATATGAACACTGAAGCTTTCTTT.